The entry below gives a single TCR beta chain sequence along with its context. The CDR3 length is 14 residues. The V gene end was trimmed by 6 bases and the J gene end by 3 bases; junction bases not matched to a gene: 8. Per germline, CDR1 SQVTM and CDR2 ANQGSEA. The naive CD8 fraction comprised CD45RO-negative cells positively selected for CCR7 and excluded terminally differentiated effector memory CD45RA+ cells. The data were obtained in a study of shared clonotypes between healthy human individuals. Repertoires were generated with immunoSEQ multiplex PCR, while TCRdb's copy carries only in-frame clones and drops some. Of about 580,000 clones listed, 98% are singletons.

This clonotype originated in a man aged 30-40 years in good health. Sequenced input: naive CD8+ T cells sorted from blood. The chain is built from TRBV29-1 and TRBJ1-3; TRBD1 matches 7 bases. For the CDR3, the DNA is TGCAGCGTCCAAGGGACAGTAGATGGAAACACCATATATTTT. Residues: CSVQGTVDGNTIYF.